This T cell receptor (beta chain) was sequenced in a study of blood T cell repertoires in COVID-19. Study as a whole: Specimens from acute and convalescent COVID-19 originated in the United States, Italy and Spain. PBMCs, B-cell-depleted T cells, or T cells provided the cDNA or gDNA that made up the material.

Germline V gives CDR1 SEHNR, CDR2 FQNEAQ (reference sequence). This CDR3 is 13 amino acids long. V shed 11 bases and J shed 4 bases, with 14 bases lying between them. Original data processing: How many nucleated cells were present was estimated from reference gene primer amplification. Sequencing used immunoSEQ multiplex PCR; TCRdb keeps in-frame clones, though not all of them. D and trimming come from the DNA, and the V and J calls and clone size come from that table. The profile covers fewer than 15,000 clones, with roughly 90% appearing a single time and roughly 20% taken by the ten largest. The chain employs TRBV7-9 and TRBJ2-2; D might be TRBD2 (5 bases). The source material was peripheral blood. The source of this sequence is a human donor with active COVID-19. The donor label of this sample is uncertain. The CDR3 sequence is CAGRGIRTGELFF. In DNA, the CDR3 is TGTGCCGGACGGGGTATTCGCACCGGGGAGCTGTTTTTT.